The 7 T cell receptor beta chains below were found in one sample sequenced in a study of T cell responses to AZD1222 COVID-19 vaccine. The assay was immunoSEQ multiplex PCR, and TCRdb's table has in-frame clones only and misses some. The table includes about 130,000 clones, around 90% detected once. Sequences were derived from peripheral blood, sampled on day 0 of AZD1222 vaccination. The receptors here all came from an adult in good health.

V is TRBV7-9 and J is TRBJ2-2; D remains unclear. CDR1 SEHNR and CDR2 FQNEAQ come from the germline V gene (reference sequence). With 7 bases removed from V and 5 bases from J, the gap between germline ends came to 8 bases. The length of the CDR3 is 12 residues. Here the CDR3 DNA reads TGTGCCAGCACCCCCCTGACCGGGGAGCTGTTTTTT. This sequence encodes CASTPLTGELFF.

In DNA, the CDR3 is TGTGCCAGCAGCCAAGATATTGGGGAATTGGACAGGGATTCCTACGAGCAGTACTTC. It yields the protein CASSQDIGELDRDSYEQYF. The J gene is TRBJ2-7, the V gene TRBV3-1 (or the pseudogene TRBV3-2); 8 nucleotides agree with TRBD1. This CDR3 region has 19 residues. Germline CDR1 LGHDT, CDR2 YNNKEL (reference sequence). The junction had 14 bases not matched to a gene; V was cut back by 0 bases and J by 1 base.

The V gene is TRBV7-9, the J gene TRBJ2-1, with D possibly being TRBD1 or TRBD2 (6 bases each). V was pared by 4 bases and J by 2 bases, with 15 bases between. CDR3 length: 16 residues. Per the germline V gene, CDR1 is SEHNR and CDR2 is FQNEAQ (reference sequence). The DNA for the CDR3 is TGTGCCAGCAGCTACGGGGGCAGCCCTACCTACAATGAGCAGTTCTTC. This sequence encodes CASSYGGSPTYNEQFF.

J is TRBJ2-1 and V is TRBV9; 8 bases are a match to TRBD2. In germline, CDR1 is SGDLS, CDR2 YYNGEE. Trimming removed 6 bases from V and 8 bases from J; junction bases left unmatched: 13. CDR3 length equals 15 residues. The chain's CDR3 is CASTPISGISYEQFF. CDR3 bases: TGTGCCAGCACCCCTATTAGCGGGATCAGCTATGAGCAGTTCTTC.

The chain has TRBV19 and TRBJ2-2; D gene ambiguous. This CDR3 is 15 amino acids long. CDR1 is LNHDA and CDR2 is SQIVND in the germline V gene (reference sequence). V was trimmed by 5 bases and J by 4 bases, leaving 14 bases between them. For the CDR3, the DNA is TGTGCCAGTAGTCCCCGCGGCACGGCCACCGGGGAGCTGTTTTTT. Translating gives CASSPRGTATGELFF.

The chain employs TRBV28 and TRBJ1-2; D gene unclear. Trimming pared 1 base from V and 8 bases from J, leaving 5 bases between. Germline V CDR1 and CDR2: MDHEN, SYDVKM. This CDR3 region has 11 residues. The CDR3 loop reads CASSLLAGYTF. CDR3 bases: TGTGCCAGCAGTTTATTGGCAGGCTACACCTTC.

This clone was seen a handful of times. This chain links TRBV9 with TRBJ1-1; maybe TRBD1 (6 bases). The CDR3 has 15 amino acids. V was clipped by 0 bases and J by 5 bases, with 14 bases between them. CDR1 is SGDLS, CDR2 YYNGEE, per germline. CDR3 coding DNA: TGTGCCAGCAGCGTAGGTCCGGGGGGACAAACTGAAGCTTTCTTT. The encoded protein is CASSVGPGGQTEAFF.